These T cell receptor beta chains were read from a single sample in a study of blood T cells in healthy people across ages. TCRdb reanalysed the 5' RACE reads using MiXCR and keeps one entry per CDR3 protein. This table holds about 1.6 million distinct CDR3 sequences, roughly 32% found once. The sequencing input was blood. The receptors shown here come from a woman aged 25 to 39 in good health. Both conserved end residues are part of each CDR3. The order of the fields is V gene, clone size, D gene, J gene, CDR3 protein, CDR3 DNA. A D gene is named only where the DNA matches it firmly. Clone size, where shown, is once, few, many, or a class for clones that have expanded.

v_call: TRBV12-3/TRBV12-4
clone_size: NA
d_call: NA
j_call: TRBJ2-1
cdr3_aa: CASSFYKGSLLNEQFF
cdr3_nt: TGTGCCAGCAGTTTTTATAAAGGTTCATTACTGAATGAGCAGTTCTTC

v_call: TRBV29-1
clone_size: many
d_call: NA
j_call: TRBJ2-3
cdr3_aa: CSAEGGFLSLRADTQYF
cdr3_nt: TGCAGCGCTGAGGGAGGCTTTCTGAGCCTAAGGGCAGATACGCAGTATTTT

v_call: TRBV6-5
clone_size: NA
d_call: NA
j_call: TRBJ1-5
cdr3_aa: CASSTQDGQPQHF
cdr3_nt: TGTGCCAGCAGTACTCAGGACGGACAGCCCCAGCATTTT

v_call: TRBV6-6
clone_size: NA
d_call: NA
j_call: TRBJ1-3
cdr3_aa: CASRRDTTGNTIYF
cdr3_nt: TGTGCCAGCAGAAGGGACACAACTGGAAACACCATATATTTT

v_call: TRBV7-3
clone_size: NA
d_call: NA
j_call: TRBJ2-2
cdr3_aa: CASSSEPHTGELFF
cdr3_nt: TGTGCCAGCAGCTCGGAACCACACACCGGGGAGCTGTTTTTT

v_call: TRBV11-2
clone_size: few
d_call: TRBD1
j_call: TRBJ2-1
cdr3_aa: CASSFSVYRGSYNEQFF
cdr3_nt: TGTGCCAGCAGCTTTAGCGTTTACAGGGGTTCCTACAATGAGCAGTTCTTC

v_call: TRBV24-1
clone_size: NA
d_call: TRBD2
j_call: TRBJ2-3
cdr3_aa: CATSDLGGREATGTQYF
cdr3_nt: TGTGCCACCAGTGATTTGGGCGGGAGGGAAGCCACAGGTACGCAGTATTTT

v_call: TRBV3-1
clone_size: few
d_call: TRBD2
j_call: TRBJ2-4
cdr3_aa: CASSQRYKGLAGKNIQYF
cdr3_nt: TGTGCCAGCAGCCAACGATATAAGGGCCTAGCGGGCAAAAACATTCAGTACTTC

v_call: TRBV12-3/TRBV12-4
clone_size: many
d_call: TRBD2
j_call: TRBJ2-7
cdr3_aa: CASSLSPRELIYEQYF
cdr3_nt: TGTGCCAGCAGCCTGTCTCCGCGGGAGTTAATCTACGAGCAGTACTTC

v_call: TRBV29-1
clone_size: NA
d_call: NA
j_call: TRBJ1-2
cdr3_aa: CSVEEWNRADYGYTF
cdr3_nt: TGCAGCGTTGAAGAATGGAACAGGGCGGACTATGGCTACACCTTC

v_call: TRBV2
clone_size: NA
d_call: TRBD2
j_call: TRBJ2-7
cdr3_aa: CVSSTGLREGYEQYF
cdr3_nt: TGTGTCAGCAGCACTGGTCTGCGGGAGGGTTACGAGCAGTACTTC

v_call: TRBV29-1
clone_size: NA
d_call: TRBD1
j_call: TRBJ2-7
cdr3_aa: CSVGIGAGGGEQYF
cdr3_nt: TGCAGCGTTGGAATTGGGGCAGGGGGCGGCGAGCAGTACTTC

v_call: TRBV6-6
clone_size: few
d_call: NA
j_call: TRBJ2-3
cdr3_aa: CASSRGTPQNTQYF
cdr3_nt: TGTGCCAGCAGTAGGGGAACCCCCCAGAATACGCAGTATTTT

v_call: TRBV20-1
clone_size: once
d_call: NA
j_call: TRBJ1-4
cdr3_aa: CSAGFRGSANEKLFF
cdr3_nt: TGCAGTGCCGGCTTCCGAGGGTCGGCTAATGAAAAACTGTTTTTT

v_call: TRBV20-1
clone_size: many
d_call: NA
j_call: TRBJ2-7
cdr3_aa: CSARKVGGAYEQYF
cdr3_nt: TGCAGTGCTAGGAAGGTGGGGGGGGCGTACGAGCAGTACTTC

v_call: TRBV29-1
clone_size: NA
d_call: NA
j_call: TRBJ2-1
cdr3_aa: CSVADEPYNEQFF
cdr3_nt: TGCAGCGTTGCCGATGAGCCCTACAATGAGCAGTTCTTC

v_call: TRBV7-9
clone_size: many
d_call: NA
j_call: TRBJ1-2
cdr3_aa: CASTLNWGQDYGYTF
cdr3_nt: TGTGCCAGCACCCTTAACTGGGGGCAGGACTATGGCTACACCTTC

v_call: TRBV5-5
clone_size: NA
d_call: NA
j_call: TRBJ1-1
cdr3_aa: CASSFDRYRENTEAFF
cdr3_nt: TGTGCCAGCAGCTTCGACAGGTATCGGGAAAACACTGAAGCTTTCTTT

v_call: TRBV4-1
clone_size: NA
d_call: TRBD1
j_call: TRBJ1-4
cdr3_aa: CASSLGQGNLGNEKLFF
cdr3_nt: TGCGCCAGCAGCCTGGGACAGGGTAATTTAGGAAATGAAAAACTGTTTTTT

v_call: TRBV9
clone_size: NA
d_call: TRBD2
j_call: TRBJ2-3
cdr3_aa: CASSESGRHTNTQYF
cdr3_nt: TGTGCCAGCAGCGAAAGCGGGAGGCACACCAATACGCAGTATTTT

v_call: TRBV3-1
clone_size: NA
d_call: NA
j_call: TRBJ2-7
cdr3_aa: CASSQSAGPYEQYF
cdr3_nt: TGTGCCAGCAGCCAGAGCGCAGGGCCCTACGAGCAGTACTTC

v_call: TRBV4-1
clone_size: few
d_call: NA
j_call: TRBJ2-5
cdr3_aa: CASSHRLQETQYF
cdr3_nt: TGCGCCAGCAGCCATCGATTACAAGAGACCCAGTACTTC

v_call: TRBV12-3/TRBV12-4
clone_size: once
d_call: TRBD2
j_call: TRBJ2-3
cdr3_aa: CASSFPLAGGIDTQYF
cdr3_nt: TGTGCCAGCAGCTTCCCACTAGCGGGGGGTATAGATACGCAGTATTTT

v_call: TRBV29-1
clone_size: NA
d_call: NA
j_call: TRBJ2-7
cdr3_aa: CSVAWWRHPGGEQYF
cdr3_nt: TGCAGCGTTGCTTGGTGGAGGCACCCCGGTGGCGAGCAGTACTTC

v_call: TRBV20-1
clone_size: NA
d_call: TRBD1
j_call: TRBJ2-5
cdr3_aa: CSARETGRETQYF
cdr3_nt: TGCAGTGCTAGAGAGACAGGGCGAGAGACCCAGTACTTC

v_call: TRBV4-1
clone_size: NA
d_call: TRBD2
j_call: TRBJ2-3
cdr3_aa: CASSQSSGGADTQYF
cdr3_nt: TGCGCCAGCAGCCAATCTAGCGGGGGCGCAGATACGCAGTATTTT

v_call: TRBV20-1
clone_size: many
d_call: NA
j_call: TRBJ2-3
cdr3_aa: CSARARGSGSPSDTQYF
cdr3_nt: TGCAGTGCTAGAGCCCGAGGGAGCGGGTCCCCTTCAGATACGCAGTATTTT

v_call: TRBV27
clone_size: NA
d_call: TRBD2
j_call: TRBJ2-1
cdr3_aa: CASSSGTNYEQFF
cdr3_nt: TGTGCCAGCAGTTCAGGGACTAACTATGAGCAGTTCTTC

v_call: TRBV20-1
clone_size: many
d_call: NA
j_call: TRBJ2-7
cdr3_aa: CSADASSGARSYEQYF
cdr3_nt: TGCAGTGCCGACGCCTCGTCGGGGGCCCGCTCCTACGAGCAGTACTTC

v_call: TRBV4-1
clone_size: NA
d_call: NA
j_call: TRBJ1-1
cdr3_aa: CASSQSVLDRLKMNTEAFF
cdr3_nt: TGCGCCAGCAGCCAAAGTGTTCTAGACAGATTAAAGATGAACACTGAAGCTTTCTTT

v_call: TRBV7-9
clone_size: NA
d_call: NA
j_call: TRBJ2-5
cdr3_aa: CASSPEAGVQETRYF
cdr3_nt: TGTGCCAGCAGCCCGGAGGCAGGGGTACAAGAGACCCGGTACTTC

v_call: TRBV12-3/TRBV12-4
clone_size: few
d_call: NA
j_call: TRBJ2-6
cdr3_aa: CASSGMGTLLSGANVLTF
cdr3_nt: TGTGCCAGCAGTGGTATGGGGACTCTCCTCTCTGGGGCCAACGTCCTGACTTTC

v_call: TRBV20-1
clone_size: NA
d_call: NA
j_call: TRBJ1-5
cdr3_aa: CSARQIQRGQPQHF
cdr3_nt: TGCAGTGCTAGGCAGATTCAACGGGGTCAGCCCCAGCATTTT

v_call: TRBV28
clone_size: NA
d_call: TRBD1
j_call: TRBJ1-5
cdr3_aa: CAARTGIRLGNQPQHF
cdr3_nt: TGTGCCGCCCGGACAGGGATCCGACTTGGCAATCAGCCCCAGCATTTT

v_call: TRBV4-1
clone_size: few
d_call: TRBD1
j_call: TRBJ1-1
cdr3_aa: CASRDGTAMNTEAFF
cdr3_nt: TGCGCCAGCAGGGATGGGACAGCCATGAACACTGAAGCTTTCTTT

v_call: TRBV28
clone_size: few
d_call: NA
j_call: TRBJ2-7
cdr3_aa: CASSLPGSEQYF
cdr3_nt: TGTGCCAGCAGTTTACCGGGCAGCGAGCAGTACTTC

v_call: TRBV3-1
clone_size: few
d_call: NA
j_call: TRBJ2-5
cdr3_aa: CASARETQYF
cdr3_nt: TGTGCCAGCGCCAGGGAGACCCAGTACTTC

v_call: TRBV4-1
clone_size: NA
d_call: NA
j_call: TRBJ2-1
cdr3_aa: CASSILGVGYNEQFF
cdr3_nt: TGCGCCAGCAGCATTCTAGGGGTCGGTTACAATGAGCAGTTCTTC

v_call: TRBV5-1
clone_size: once
d_call: NA
j_call: TRBJ1-1
cdr3_aa: CASKYIQGGDTEAFF
cdr3_nt: TGCGCCAGCAAGTATATACAGGGCGGCGACACTGAAGCTTTCTTT

v_call: TRBV13
clone_size: NA
d_call: TRBD2
j_call: TRBJ2-5
cdr3_aa: CARSLGLAGQETQYF
cdr3_nt: TGTGCCCGCAGCTTAGGACTAGCGGGACAAGAGACCCAGTACTTC

v_call: TRBV28
clone_size: NA
d_call: NA
j_call: TRBJ1-4
cdr3_aa: CASNSPGRGDEKLFF
cdr3_nt: TGTGCCAGTAACTCCCCGGGACGCGGTGATGAAAAACTGTTTTTT

v_call: TRBV6-5
clone_size: few
d_call: NA
j_call: TRBJ1-1
cdr3_aa: CASSYVGLKNTEAFF
cdr3_nt: TGTGCCAGCAGTTACGTAGGACTCAAGAACACTGAAGCTTTCTTT

v_call: TRBV25-1
clone_size: NA
d_call: NA
j_call: TRBJ1-6
cdr3_aa: CASSGGGRVSPLHF
cdr3_nt: TGTGCCAGCAGTGGCGGAGGGAGGGTTTCACCCCTCCACTTT

v_call: TRBV19
clone_size: NA
d_call: NA
j_call: TRBJ2-3
cdr3_aa: CTSTTGRTDTQYF
cdr3_nt: TGTACCAGTACTACAGGGAGGACAGATACGCAGTATTTT

v_call: TRBV11-1
clone_size: NA
d_call: NA
j_call: TRBJ2-3
cdr3_aa: CASSQGPVADTQYF
cdr3_nt: TGTGCCAGCAGTCAAGGCCCGGTAGCAGATACGCAGTATTTT

v_call: TRBV5-1
clone_size: NA
d_call: TRBD1
j_call: TRBJ2-7
cdr3_aa: CASRSLTGGYEQYF
cdr3_nt: TGCGCCAGCAGGTCGCTGACAGGGGGCTACGAGCAGTACTTC

v_call: TRBV6-6
clone_size: few
d_call: TRBD2
j_call: TRBJ2-1
cdr3_aa: CASSSSGGPHNEQFF
cdr3_nt: TGTGCCAGCAGTTCGAGCGGGGGGCCCCACAATGAGCAGTTCTTC

v_call: TRBV15
clone_size: NA
d_call: NA
j_call: TRBJ2-2
cdr3_aa: CATSPKSRTLNTGELFF
cdr3_nt: TGTGCCACCAGCCCAAAGTCGAGGACCCTGAACACCGGGGAGCTGTTTTTT

v_call: TRBV5-1
clone_size: few
d_call: TRBD1
j_call: TRBJ2-1
cdr3_aa: CASSQYTGGNYNEQFF
cdr3_nt: TGCGCCAGCAGCCAATATACAGGGGGCAACTACAATGAGCAGTTCTTC

v_call: TRBV5-5
clone_size: NA
d_call: NA
j_call: TRBJ1-2
cdr3_aa: CASSLSTRGFGGYTF
cdr3_nt: TGTGCCAGCAGCTTGAGCACAAGGGGGTTCGGGGGCTACACCTTC

v_call: TRBV6-8
clone_size: few
d_call: TRBD2
j_call: TRBJ2-3
cdr3_aa: CASSYVRPGLAGVTRTDTQYF
cdr3_nt: TGTGCCAGCAGTTACGTAAGGCCGGGACTAGCGGGGGTTACACGCACAGATACGCAGTATTTT

v_call: TRBV3-1
clone_size: NA
d_call: TRBD2
j_call: TRBJ2-3
cdr3_aa: CASSQISGGSTDTQYF
cdr3_nt: TGTGCCAGCAGCCAAATAAGCGGGGGTAGCACGGATACGCAGTATTTT

v_call: TRBV6-1
clone_size: few
d_call: TRBD2
j_call: TRBJ2-3
cdr3_aa: CASKTTGSGRAPDTQYF
cdr3_nt: TGTGCCAGCAAAACCACAGGCAGCGGGAGGGCCCCAGATACGCAGTATTTT

v_call: TRBV4-2
clone_size: many
d_call: NA
j_call: TRBJ2-7
cdr3_aa: CASSPHSGYEQYF
cdr3_nt: TGTGCCAGCAGCCCCCATAGCGGTTACGAGCAGTACTTC